This TCR beta chain was identified during a study of early T cells in non-severe SARS-CoV-2 infection. Across the whole study: Sequencing of unsorted whole blood was done on bulk RNA, leaving chains unpaired.

Unique molecular identifiers tagged individual cDNA molecules. TCRdb itself ran the 5' RACE reads through MiXCR, one entry per CDR3 protein. The sample shows tens of thousands of distinct CDR3 sequences, roughly an eighth of them seen only once. This clonotype was seen ten or more times. The antigen remains undetermined. The study, taken as a whole, reports: Lookups in VDJdb leaned toward anti-spike CD8 responses and missed private and CD4 specificities.

This CDR3 spans 17 amino acids. With 2 bases clipped from V and 6 bases from J, the junction kept 9 bases outside the gene matches. Germline-derived CDR1 and CDR2 are KGHSH and LQKENI. The receptor comes from an adult who was a healthcare worker with PCR-confirmed SARS-CoV-2 infection or an uninfected control (not recorded which). This chain links TRBV18 with TRBJ2-5, with TRBD2 matching 13 bases. The sequencing sample was made of whole blood. The CDR3 is CASSPVTGLAGDQTQYF. The CDR3 DNA reads TGTGCCAGCTCACCAGTCACCGGACTAGCGGGAGACCAGACCCAGTACTTC.